Here is one T cell receptor (beta chain) with its context. This same CDR3 is encoded by further DNA sequences in the sample. The CDR3 extends over 14 amino acids. Germline loops: CDR1 MGHDK, CDR2 SYGVNS. Trimming removed 2 bases at V and 2 bases at J, with 10 bases between. The data were produced by immunoSEQ multiplex PCR, yet TCRdb's version contains in-frame clones alone and is incomplete. The sample lists fewer than 120,000 clones, approximately 87% occurring once. The data were taken from a study of control samples from healthy donors and cancer patients. J is TRBJ2-7 and V is TRBV25-1, with D hard to call. The clonotype originates from a woman between 55 and 75 years old with lung cancer. Sequencing was done on a sample of PBMCs. The CDR3 here is CASSEGQLAYEQYF. The CDR3 DNA follows: TGTGCCAGCAGTGAAGGGCAGCTTGCCTACGAGCAGTACTTC.